What follows is one T cell receptor (beta chain) and its context. Its cognate antigen has yet to be identified. No qualities accompany the bases; no much larger clone lies one base away. This entry belongs to a study of blood T cell repertoires in COVID-19 (dated by TCRdb to the early 2020s). Describing the broader study: Samples from collaborators originated in the United States, Italy and Spain and spanned both the acute and convalescent phases of COVID-19. The material from the prospective study consisted of cDNA or gDNA derived from T cells, B-cell-depleted T cells, or PBMCs. Deeply sampled blood TCRbeta repertoires from subjects exposed to, actively infected with, or recovered from COVID-19 were included in the dataset. The repertoires were released in a freely available public database intended as a resource for research on the immune response to SARS-CoV-2. The samples were drawn from two sources: the first 160 participants of the ongoing ImmuneRACE study, and 1,000 to 1,500 subjects contributed by 6 global collaborators. The sample metadata nearly always contained a de-identified subject ID, COVID-19 status, age in years and sex. Where available, HLA class I and class II types were obtained from metadata supplied by the sample provider rather than from assay-based typing. Here is what the overall study found, with its caveats: Clinical and demographic metadata were provided uncurated, with the amount varying by source and participant.

TCRbeta CDR3 regions were amplified from genomic DNA by means of the immunoSEQ Assay, a bias-controlled multiplex PCR. From the authors' description of their analysis: The number of nucleated cells in each sample was estimated from the amplification of reference gene primers within the assay. Sequence reads were collapsed and filtered to measure the absolute abundance of every unique TCRbeta CDR3 rearrangement. Productive Simpson clonality was computed per sample as the square root of Simpson's diversity index over productive rearrangements. TCRdb carries this immuneACCESS record with in-frame sequences only. Its versions omit some clonotypes, under half of them owing to an unresolved V gene in the studies checked, with the rest unexplained. The V and J calls and clone size were taken over from that table, and D and trimming were inferred from the DNA. The table for this sample lists fewer than 200,000 clones; around nine tenths of them were counted only once. The ten largest clones take up under 15% of the sample.

From V the trimming removes 6 bases and from J it removes 7 bases, while the gene matches leave 13 bases of the junction unaccounted for. The CDR3 measures 16 amino acids from cysteine to phenylalanine. The DNA shown is the 48-base CDR3, in frame from base 1. CDR1 and CDR2, per the germline V gene, are WSHSY and SAAADI. One collaborating source in Seattle enrolled patients during active infection and followed them longitudinally through the course of disease. Collaborating institutions collected whole blood in K2EDTA tubes following their own protocols. For TCRbeta analysis, collaborators shipped samples in one of three forms: frozen whole blood, isolated PBMCs, or DNA extracted from either of those sample types.

The receptor was isolated from a woman in her seventies with COVID-19, enrolled during active disease. The chain uses TRBV10-2 and TRBJ2-1, with 9 bases matching TRBD2. The sample taken for sequencing was peripheral blood. Here the CDR3 is given as CASSLPTSGRPNEQFF. The DNA is TGCGCCAGCAGCCTCCCCACCAGCGGGAGGCCGAATGAGCAGTTCTTC.